Described below is a single T cell receptor beta chain sequence and its context. The germline V gene encodes CDR1 SGHVS and CDR2 FQNEAQ. The ends were cut back, 5 bases at V and 5 bases at J, with 16 bases in the middle. This CDR3 has 15 residues. This sample is part of a study of blood T cell repertoires in COVID-19. Study-wide background: Sources were T cells, B-cell-depleted T cells, or PBMCs; the material itself was cDNA or gDNA.

Original processing methods: Estimation of nucleated cell counts was performed using reference gene primer amplification. The table came from immunoSEQ multiplex PCR; TCRdb's copy has only in-frame clones and leaves some out. Clonal size and the V and J genes are those of that table, whereas D and trimming came from the DNA. This table has some 200,000 clones, 80% to 90% appearing once. V usage is TRBV7-8 and J usage is TRBJ1-5, with D perhaps matching TRBD1 (6 bases). Sequencing input: peripheral blood. This receptor was obtained from a man aged 18 to 35 with active or convalescent COVID-19. The DNA of the CDR3 is TGTGCCAGCAGCGCCTCGACAGGAGTCTATCAGCCCCAGCATTTT. Its translation is CASSASTGVYQPQHF.